The 15 T cell receptor beta chains given below trace back to one sample, sequenced in a study of PD-1 blockade in classical Hodgkin lymphoma. Time point of the sample: cycle 4 day 1 (C4D1), after 6 weeks of nivolumab. Patients all relapsed after autologous stem cell transplantation, and there was variation in brentuximab vedotin exposure. TCRdb's copy holds only in-frame clones and misses some; the assay was immunoSEQ multiplex PCR. The data show over 50,000 clones, around 90% seen once. This specimen was peripheral blood mononuclear cells (PBMCs), taken before the fourth cycle of nivolumab. The origin of the receptors is a human donor with classical Hodgkin lymphoma.

V and J are TRBV5-1 and TRBJ2-7, with 9 bases fitting TRBD1. The CDR3 spans 14 residues. V was clipped by 4 bases and J by 5 bases; unmatched bases: 7. The germline V gene encodes CDR1 SGHRS and CDR2 YFSETQ. The DNA of the CDR3 is TGCGCCAGCAGCCGCGGGACAGGGAGGAACGAGCAGTACTTC. This codes for CASSRGTGRNEQYF. Full variable domain (remainder filled in from reference TRBV5-1 and TRBJ2-7): KAGVTQTPRYLIKTRGQQVTLSCSPISGHRSVSWYQQTPGQGLQFLFEYFSETQRNKGNFPGRFSGRQFSNSRSEMNVSTLELGDSALYLCASSRGTGRNEQYFGPGTRLTVT.

As regards this clone: At the DNA level, this CDR3 is encoded by other sequences in the same sample as well. Here the CDR3 reads CASRSTDTQYF. In DNA, the CDR3 is TGCGCCAGCCGTAGCACAGATACGCAGTATTTT. The V call is TRBV5-1, the J call TRBJ2-3, with unresolved D. Germline V gene sequence: CDR1 SGHRS, CDR2 YFSETQ. The CDR3 has 11 amino acids. Trimming cost V 7 bases and J 0 bases, with 3 bases left between them.

Note on this clone: In the same sample, other DNA sequences code for this CDR3. The V call is TRBV5-1, the J call TRBJ2-5; no firm D call. The germline V and J ends were trimmed by 0 bases and 1 base, with 4 bases remaining between them. This CDR3 has 13 amino acids. Germline values: CDR1 SGHRS, CDR2 YFSETQ. CDR3 nucleotide sequence: TGCGCCAGCAGCTTGGGCCCCCAAGAGACCCAGTACTTC. It codes for CASSLGPQETQYF.

This chain uses TRBV5-1 with TRBJ1-5, with TRBD1 matching 8 bases. Unmatched junction bases numbered 5, after V lost 0 bases and J lost 6 bases. Germline V lookup: CDR1 SGHRS, CDR2 YFSETQ. The CDR3 length is 15 residues. In nucleotides, the CDR3 is TGCGCCAGCAGCTTGGGAACGGACAGGGCTCAGCCCCAGCATTTT. Translating it yields CASSLGTDRAQPQHF.

J is TRBJ2-5 and V is TRBV4-2; TRBD2 might be the D (7 bases). CDR1 and CDR2 (germline): LGHNA, YNFKEQ. V shed 0 bases and J shed 5 bases, with 19 bases lying between them. The CDR3 length is 17 residues. CDR3 nucleotides: TGTGCCAGCAGCCAAGAATGGGGAGTGGGGGGGCTTGAGACCCAGTACTTC. Its translation: CASSQEWGVGGLETQYF.

The chain has TRBV5-1 and TRBJ2-2; D is undetermined. V dropped 3 bases and J dropped 10 bases, with 10 bases sitting between them. The CDR3 runs 12 residues. Germline lookup yields CDR1 SGHRS and CDR2 YFSETQ. Written as DNA, the CDR3 is TGCGCCAGCAGCTCCTCCCTCACGGAGCTGTTTTTT. Translation gives CASSSSLTELFF.

This clone was counted once. The gene calls are TRBV19 and TRBJ1-5; 8 bases match TRBD1. J lost 7 bases, V lost 6 bases, and 8 bases had no gene match. Germline V gene lookup returns CDR1 LNHDA and CDR2 SQIVND (reference sequence). CDR3 length: 14 amino acids. CDR3 DNA: TGTGCCAGTAGGAATGGACAGGGCAGACAGCCCCAGCATTTT. This gives the protein CASRNGQGRQPQHF.

This chain joins TRBV5-1 and TRBJ2-6, with a possible D match to TRBD2 (5 bases). Trimming removed 0 bases at V and 0 bases at J, with 7 bases between. CDR1 SGHRS and CDR2 YFSETQ come from the germline V gene. This CDR3 spans 16 amino acids. The CDR3 loop is CASSLERISGANVLTF. The CDR3 DNA is TGCGCCAGCAGCTTGGAGCGGATCTCTGGGGCCAACGTCCTGACTTTC.

The chain employs TRBV5-1 and TRBJ2-1; TRBD1 matches 10 bases. Germline loops: CDR1 SGHRS, CDR2 YFSETQ. The V gene end was trimmed by 4 bases and the J gene end by 4 bases; junction bases not matched to a gene: 5. The CDR3 totals 15 residues. In DNA, the CDR3 is TGCGCCAGCAGCCCTGGGACAGGGGCTTACAATGAGCAGTTCTTC. It yields the protein CASSPGTGAYNEQFF.

The chain employs TRBV18 and TRBJ2-7; no clear D. CDR1 is KGHSH and CDR2 is LQKENI in the germline V gene. The CDR3 loop spans 15 amino acids. V lost 2 bases to trimming and J lost 3 bases, with 14 bases between them. The CDR3 sequence: CASSPGFGPHYEQYF. The DNA for the CDR3 is TGTGCCAGCTCACCAGGGTTCGGGCCACACTACGAGCAGTACTTC.

The table lists this clone with a count of one. The chain uses TRBV15 and TRBJ1-5; 9 nucleotides match TRBD1. CDR3 size: 14 residues. CDR1 LNHNV and CDR2 YYDKDF come from the germline V gene (reference sequence). The V and J ends lost 7 bases and 7 bases, in that order; junction bases with no gene match: 8. The CDR3 DNA sequence: TGTGCCACCACCGGGGGACAGGGCGGGCAGCCCCAGCATTTT. Translated: CATTGGQGGQPQHF.

The rearrangement uses TRBV6-5 and TRBJ1-4, with a tentative D call TRBD1 (5 bases). The CDR3 length is 16 residues. From germline, CDR1 is MNHEY and CDR2 SVGAGI. V gave up 2 bases and J gave up 8 bases, with 18 bases separating them. CDR3 sequence: CASSYGGSNPWEKLFF. In DNA form, the CDR3 reads TGTGCCAGCAGTTACGGGGGTTCAAACCCTTGGGAAAAACTGTTTTTT.

The rearrangement uses TRBV5-1 and TRBJ2-7; 11 bases are a match to TRBD2. The germline gives CDR1 SGHRS, CDR2 YFSETQ. The V gene end was trimmed by 3 bases and the J gene end by 4 bases; junction bases not matched to a gene: 9. The CDR3 runs to 16 residues. In nucleotides, the CDR3 is TGCGCCAGCAGCTCCCAAATAGCGGGGGGGACTTACGAGCAGTACTTC. Its protein is CASSSQIAGGTYEQYF. Supplemented by reference TRBV5-1 and TRBJ2-7, the full variable domain reads KAGVTQTPRYLIKTRGQQVTLSCSPISGHRSVSWYQQTPGQGLQFLFEYFSETQRNKGNFPGRFSGRQFSNSRSEMNVSTLELGDSALYLCASSSQIAGGTYEQYFGPGTRLTVT.

The J gene is TRBJ2-7, the V gene TRBV5-1, with a tentative D call TRBD2 (6 bases). Deletions cut 3 bases from V and 3 bases from J, with 10 bases between. CDR3 length: 13 residues. The germline V gene has CDR1 SGHRS and CDR2 YFSETQ. CDR3 DNA: TGCGCCAGCAGCTCGGGACTGAACTACGAGCAGTACTTC. Its protein is CASSSGLNYEQYF.

The chain has TRBV14 and TRBJ2-2, with TRBD1 as a possible D gene (5 bases). Germline V gives CDR1 SGHDN, CDR2 FVKESK. V lost 7 bases and J lost 5, with 14 bases in between. The CDR3 is 14 residues long. In DNA form, the CDR3 reads TGTGCCAGCAATCTTCTTCCAGGGACCGGGGAGCTGTTTTTT. The encoded protein is CASNLLPGTGELFF.